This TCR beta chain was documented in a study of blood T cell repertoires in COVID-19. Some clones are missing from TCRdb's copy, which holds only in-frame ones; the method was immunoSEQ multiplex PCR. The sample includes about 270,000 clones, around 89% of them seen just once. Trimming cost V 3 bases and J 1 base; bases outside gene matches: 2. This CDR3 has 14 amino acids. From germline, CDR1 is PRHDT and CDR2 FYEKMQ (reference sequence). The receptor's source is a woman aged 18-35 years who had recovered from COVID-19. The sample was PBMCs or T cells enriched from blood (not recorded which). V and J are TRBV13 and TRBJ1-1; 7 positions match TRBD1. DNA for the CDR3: TGTGCCAGCAGCTTCTCAGGGGGGAACACTGAAGCTTTCTTT. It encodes CASSFSGGNTEAFF.